The clone carrying this T cell receptor (beta chain) was detected a few times. As yet, its antigen is unknown. The entry originates in a study of beta chain features in type 1 diabetes. Unmatched junction bases numbered 13, after V lost 4 bases and J lost 4 bases. The length of the CDR3 is 16 residues. Germline CDR1 reads SGHRS; CDR2 reads YFSETQ. Expressed TCRB transcripts were sequenced, since all the RNA that had been isolated was reverse transcribed. The table came from immunoSEQ multiplex PCR; TCRdb's copy has only in-frame clones and leaves some out. The data show about 260,000 clones, about a fifth seen once. The study, taken as a whole, reports: Significant though moderate, a shortening of TCRB CDR3s appeared in all four CD4+ subsets of Type 1 diabetes patients.

The sample comprised naive CD4+ T cells from blood. This chain joins TRBV5-1 and TRBJ2-5, with TRBD1 identical over 7 bases. The receptor was isolated from a woman between 40 and 50 years old with type 1 diabetes. The CDR3 loop is CASSLLGRQGGETQYF. The CDR3 nucleotides read TGCGCCAGCAGCCTCCTGGGGCGACAGGGCGGAGAGACCCAGTACTTC.